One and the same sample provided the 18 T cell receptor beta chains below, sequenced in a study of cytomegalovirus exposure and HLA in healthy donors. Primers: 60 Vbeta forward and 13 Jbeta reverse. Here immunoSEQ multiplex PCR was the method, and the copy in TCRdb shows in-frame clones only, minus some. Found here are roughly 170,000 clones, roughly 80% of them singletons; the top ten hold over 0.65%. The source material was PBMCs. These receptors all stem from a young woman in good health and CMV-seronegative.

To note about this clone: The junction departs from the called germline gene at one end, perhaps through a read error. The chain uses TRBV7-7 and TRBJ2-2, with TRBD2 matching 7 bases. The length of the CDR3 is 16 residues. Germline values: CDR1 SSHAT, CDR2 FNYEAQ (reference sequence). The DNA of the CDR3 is TGTGCTAGCAGCTTGGCGGGAGTGAAGGGGACCGGGGAGCTGTTTTTT. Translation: CASSLAGVKGTGELFF.

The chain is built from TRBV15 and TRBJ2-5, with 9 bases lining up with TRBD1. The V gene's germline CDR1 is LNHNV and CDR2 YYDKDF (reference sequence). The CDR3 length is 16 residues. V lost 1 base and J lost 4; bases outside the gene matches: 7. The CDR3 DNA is TGTGCCACCAGCAGAGGGGGACAGGGTAGAGGAGAGACCCAGTACTTC. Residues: CATSRGGQGRGETQYF.

The DNA for the CDR3 is TGTGCCAGCAGCAGCGCTCAGGGGCCCTATGGCTACACCTTC. It specifies CASSSAQGPYGYTF. The chain joins TRBV7-9 to TRBJ1-2; a weak D match, TRBD1 (6 bases). Per the germline V gene, CDR1 is SEHNR and CDR2 is FQNEAQ (reference sequence). Trimming cost V 5 bases and J 4 bases, with 14 bases left between them. The CDR3 sequence is 14 residues long.

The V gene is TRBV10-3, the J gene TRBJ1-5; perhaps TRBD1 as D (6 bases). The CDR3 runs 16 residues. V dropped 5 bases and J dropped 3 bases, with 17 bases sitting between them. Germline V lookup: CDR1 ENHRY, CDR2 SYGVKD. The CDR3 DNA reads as TGTGCCATCAGTCAAATCTTAGGACAGCCCAATCAGCCCCAGCATTTT. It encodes CAISQILGQPNQPQHF.

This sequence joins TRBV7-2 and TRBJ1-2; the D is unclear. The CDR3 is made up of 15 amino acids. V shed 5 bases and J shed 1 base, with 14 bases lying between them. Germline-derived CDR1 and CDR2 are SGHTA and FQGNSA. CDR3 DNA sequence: TGTGCCAGCAGCCGCCTCGGGAGCGGTAACTATGGCTACACCTTC. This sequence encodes CASSRLGSGNYGYTF. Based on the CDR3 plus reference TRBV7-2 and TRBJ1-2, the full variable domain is GAGVSQSPSNKVTEKGKDVELRCDPISGHTALYWYRQSLGQGLEFLIYFQGNSAPDKSGLPSDRFSAERTGGSVSTLTIQRTQQEDSAVYLCASSRLGSGNYGYTFGSGTRLTVV.

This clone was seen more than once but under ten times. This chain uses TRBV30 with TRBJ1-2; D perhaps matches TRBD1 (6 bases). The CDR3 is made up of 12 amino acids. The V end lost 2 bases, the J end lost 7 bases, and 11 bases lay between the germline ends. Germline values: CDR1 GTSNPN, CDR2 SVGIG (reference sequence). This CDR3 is CAWSTGSGGYTF. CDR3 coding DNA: TGTGCCTGGAGTACAGGGTCGGGTGGCTACACCTTC.

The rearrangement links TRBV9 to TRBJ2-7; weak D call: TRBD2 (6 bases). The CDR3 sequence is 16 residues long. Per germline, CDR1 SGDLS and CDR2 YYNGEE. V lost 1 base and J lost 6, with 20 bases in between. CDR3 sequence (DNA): TGTGCCAGCAGCGTAAGGTGGGAGGCCTCCATTGGCGAGCAGTACTTC. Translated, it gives CASSVRWEASIGEQYF.

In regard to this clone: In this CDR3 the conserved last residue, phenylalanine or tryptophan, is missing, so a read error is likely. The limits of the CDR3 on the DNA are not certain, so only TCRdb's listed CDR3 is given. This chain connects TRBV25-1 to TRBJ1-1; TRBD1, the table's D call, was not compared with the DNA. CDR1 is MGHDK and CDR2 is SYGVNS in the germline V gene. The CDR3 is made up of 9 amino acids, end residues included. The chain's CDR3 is CASSVLGVV.

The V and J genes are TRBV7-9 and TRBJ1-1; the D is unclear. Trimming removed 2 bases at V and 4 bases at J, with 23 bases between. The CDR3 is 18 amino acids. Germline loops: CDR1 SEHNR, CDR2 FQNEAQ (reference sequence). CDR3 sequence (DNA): TGTGCCAGCAGCTTAAAATTTTTGGCAGGTTTAGGTGGCACTGAAGCTTTCTTT. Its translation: CASSLKFLAGLGGTEAFF.

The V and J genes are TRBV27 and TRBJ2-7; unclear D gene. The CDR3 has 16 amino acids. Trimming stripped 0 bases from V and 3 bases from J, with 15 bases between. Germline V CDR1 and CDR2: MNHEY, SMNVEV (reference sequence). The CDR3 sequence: CASSLSSTRSGYEQYF. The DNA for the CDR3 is TGTGCCAGCAGTTTATCGTCCACACGCAGTGGCTACGAGCAGTACTTC.

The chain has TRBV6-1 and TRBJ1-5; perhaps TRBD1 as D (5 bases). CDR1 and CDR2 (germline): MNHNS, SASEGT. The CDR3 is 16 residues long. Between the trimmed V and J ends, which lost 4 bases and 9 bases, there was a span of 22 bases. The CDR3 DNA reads TGTGCCAGCAGTGGCCCCATGGCGGGGACTGTAGGGCCCCAGCATTTT. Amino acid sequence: CASSGPMAGTVGPQHF.

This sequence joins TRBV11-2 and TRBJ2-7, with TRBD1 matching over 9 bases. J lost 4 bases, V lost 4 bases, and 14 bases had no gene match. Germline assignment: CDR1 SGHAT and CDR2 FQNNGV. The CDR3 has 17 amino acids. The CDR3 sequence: CASSSSLVQGAMYEQYF. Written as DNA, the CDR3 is TGTGCCAGCAGCTCTTCCTTGGTACAGGGGGCAATGTACGAGCAGTACTTC.

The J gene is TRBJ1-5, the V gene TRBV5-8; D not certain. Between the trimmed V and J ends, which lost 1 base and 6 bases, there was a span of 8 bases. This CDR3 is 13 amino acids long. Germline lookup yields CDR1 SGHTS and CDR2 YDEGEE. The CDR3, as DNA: TGTGCCAGCAGCTTGAATCGGGGTCAGCCCCAGCATTTT. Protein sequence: CASSLNRGQPQHF.

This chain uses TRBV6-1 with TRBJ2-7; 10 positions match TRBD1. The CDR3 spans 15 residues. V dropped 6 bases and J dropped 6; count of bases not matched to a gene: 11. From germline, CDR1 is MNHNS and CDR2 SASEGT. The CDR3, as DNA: TGTGCCAGCAGGGATCCGGGACAGGGGTCGAGCGAGCAGTACTTC. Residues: CASRDPGQGSSEQYF.

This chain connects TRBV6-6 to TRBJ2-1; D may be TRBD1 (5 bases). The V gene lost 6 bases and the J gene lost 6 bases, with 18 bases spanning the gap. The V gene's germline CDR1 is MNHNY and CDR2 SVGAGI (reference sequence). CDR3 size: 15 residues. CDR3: CASSYRRDPFNEQFF. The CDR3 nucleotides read TGTGCCAGCAGCTACAGGAGAGATCCTTTCAATGAGCAGTTCTTC.

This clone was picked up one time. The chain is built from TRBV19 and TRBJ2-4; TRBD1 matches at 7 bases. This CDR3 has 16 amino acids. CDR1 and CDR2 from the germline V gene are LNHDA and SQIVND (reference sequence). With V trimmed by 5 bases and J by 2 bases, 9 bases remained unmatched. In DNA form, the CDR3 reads TGTGCCAGTAGTGAGACAGGGCGTCGATCCAAAAACATTCAGTACTTC. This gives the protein CASSETGRRSKNIQYF.

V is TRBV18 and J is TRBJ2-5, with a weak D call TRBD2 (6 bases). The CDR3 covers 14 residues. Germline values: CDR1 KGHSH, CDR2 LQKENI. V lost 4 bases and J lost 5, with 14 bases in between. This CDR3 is CASSLNRGSETQYF. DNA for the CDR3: TGTGCCAGCTCACTAAATCGGGGGTCTGAGACCCAGTACTTC.

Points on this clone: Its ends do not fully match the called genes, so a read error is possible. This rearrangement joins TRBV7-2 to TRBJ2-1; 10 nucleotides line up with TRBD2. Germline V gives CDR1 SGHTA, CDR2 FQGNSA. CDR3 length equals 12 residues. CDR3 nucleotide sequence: TGTGCCAGCAGCTTAACTAGCGGGAAACTCCTCTTC. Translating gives CASSLTSGKLLF.